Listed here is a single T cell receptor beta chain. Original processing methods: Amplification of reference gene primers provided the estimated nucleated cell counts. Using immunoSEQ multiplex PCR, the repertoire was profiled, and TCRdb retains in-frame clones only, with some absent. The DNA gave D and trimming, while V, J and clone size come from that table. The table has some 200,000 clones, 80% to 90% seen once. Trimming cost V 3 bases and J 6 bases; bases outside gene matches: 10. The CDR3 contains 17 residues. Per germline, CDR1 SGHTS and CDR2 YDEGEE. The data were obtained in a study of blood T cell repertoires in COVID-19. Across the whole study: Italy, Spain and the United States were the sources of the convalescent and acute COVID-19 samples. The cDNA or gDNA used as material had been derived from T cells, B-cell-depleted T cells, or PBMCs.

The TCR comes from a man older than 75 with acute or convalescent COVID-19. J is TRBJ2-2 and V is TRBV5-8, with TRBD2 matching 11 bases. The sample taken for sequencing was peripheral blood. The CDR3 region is CASSSLLAGVGAGELFF. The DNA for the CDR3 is TGTGCCAGCAGCTCCCTACTAGCGGGAGTAGGTGCCGGGGAGCTGTTTTTT.